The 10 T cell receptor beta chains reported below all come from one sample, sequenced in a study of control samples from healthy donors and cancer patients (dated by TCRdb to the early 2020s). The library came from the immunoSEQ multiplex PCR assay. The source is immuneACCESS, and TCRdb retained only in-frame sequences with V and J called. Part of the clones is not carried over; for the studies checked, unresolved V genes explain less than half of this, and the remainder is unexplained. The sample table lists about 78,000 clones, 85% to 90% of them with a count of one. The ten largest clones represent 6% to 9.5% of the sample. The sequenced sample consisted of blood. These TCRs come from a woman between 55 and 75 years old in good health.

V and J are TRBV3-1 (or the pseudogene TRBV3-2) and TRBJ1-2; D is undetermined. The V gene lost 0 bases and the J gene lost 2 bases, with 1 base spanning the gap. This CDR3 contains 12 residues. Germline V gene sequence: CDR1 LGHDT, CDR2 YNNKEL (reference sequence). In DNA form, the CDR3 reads TGTGCCAGCAGCCAAGACAACTATGGCTACACCTTC. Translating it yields CASSQDNYGYTF.

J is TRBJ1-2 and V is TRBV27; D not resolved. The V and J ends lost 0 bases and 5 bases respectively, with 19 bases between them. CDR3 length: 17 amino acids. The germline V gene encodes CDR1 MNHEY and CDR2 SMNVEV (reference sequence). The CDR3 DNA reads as TGTGCCAGCAGTTTATCGGTTTCAGCGTATGGGGTTTATGGCTACACCTTC. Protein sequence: CASSLSVSAYGVYGYTF.

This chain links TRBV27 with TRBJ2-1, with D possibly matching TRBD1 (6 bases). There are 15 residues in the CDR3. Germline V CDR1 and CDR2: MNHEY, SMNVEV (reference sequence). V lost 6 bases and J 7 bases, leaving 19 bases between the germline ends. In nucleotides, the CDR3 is TGTGCCAGCAGCAATCTGGGGGCGGAGATGAATGAGCAGTTCTTC. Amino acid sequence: CASSNLGAEMNEQFF.

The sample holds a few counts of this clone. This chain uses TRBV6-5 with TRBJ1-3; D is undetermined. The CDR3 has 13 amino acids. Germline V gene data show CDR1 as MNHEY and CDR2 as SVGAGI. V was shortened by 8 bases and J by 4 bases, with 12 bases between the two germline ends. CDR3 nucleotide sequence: TGTGCCAGCCGCGAGGCCTCCGGAAACACCATATATTTT. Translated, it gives CASREASGNTIYF.

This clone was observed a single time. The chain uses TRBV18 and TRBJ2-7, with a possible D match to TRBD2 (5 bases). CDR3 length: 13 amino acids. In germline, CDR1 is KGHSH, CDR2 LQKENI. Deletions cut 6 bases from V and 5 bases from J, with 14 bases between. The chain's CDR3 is CASSFDREHEQYF. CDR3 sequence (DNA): TGTGCCAGCTCCTTCGATAGGGAGCACGAGCAGTACTTC.

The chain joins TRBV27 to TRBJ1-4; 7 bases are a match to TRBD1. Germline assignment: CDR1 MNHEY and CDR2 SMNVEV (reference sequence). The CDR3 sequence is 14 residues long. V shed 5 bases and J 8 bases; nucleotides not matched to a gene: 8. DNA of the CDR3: TGTGCCAGCAGTACCACTCAGGGGGGAGAAAAACTGTTTTTT. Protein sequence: CASSTTQGGEKLFF.

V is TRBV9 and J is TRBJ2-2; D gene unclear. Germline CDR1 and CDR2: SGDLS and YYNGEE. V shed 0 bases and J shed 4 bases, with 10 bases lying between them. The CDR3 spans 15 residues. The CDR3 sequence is CASSVVSRPTGELFF. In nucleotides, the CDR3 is TGTGCCAGCAGCGTAGTGTCTCGCCCCACCGGGGAGCTGTTTTTT.

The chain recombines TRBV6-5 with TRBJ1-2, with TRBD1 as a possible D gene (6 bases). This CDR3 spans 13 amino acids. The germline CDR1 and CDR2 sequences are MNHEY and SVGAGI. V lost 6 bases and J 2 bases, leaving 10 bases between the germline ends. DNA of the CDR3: TGTGCCAGCAGGATGGACAGCAACTATGGCTACACCTTC. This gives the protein CASRMDSNYGYTF.

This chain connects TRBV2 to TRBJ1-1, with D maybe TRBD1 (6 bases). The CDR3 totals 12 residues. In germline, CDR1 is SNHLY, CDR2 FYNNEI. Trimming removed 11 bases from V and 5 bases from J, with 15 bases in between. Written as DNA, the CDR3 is TGTGCCTGGGGGCGTGGAGGGACTGAAGCTTTCTTT. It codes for CAWGRGGTEAFF.

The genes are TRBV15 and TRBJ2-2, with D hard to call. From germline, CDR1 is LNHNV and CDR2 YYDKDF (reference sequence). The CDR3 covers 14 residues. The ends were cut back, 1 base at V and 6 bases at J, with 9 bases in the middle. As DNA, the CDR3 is TGTGCCACCAGCAGAGGCTATGCGGCCGGGGAGCTGTTTTTT. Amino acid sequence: CATSRGYAAGELFF.